These T cell receptor beta chains were read from a single sample in a study of blood T cell repertoires in COVID-19. Repertoires were generated with immunoSEQ multiplex PCR, while TCRdb's copy carries only in-frame clones and drops some. The sample includes around 76,000 clones, around 90% seen only once; the top ten take roughly 6%. The sample consisted of peripheral blood. These receptors came from a human donor in a cohort sampled during active COVID-19. Both conserved end residues are part of each CDR3. The order of the fields is clone size, J gene, D gene, V gene, CDR3 DNA, CDR3 protein. The D gene is left open where the match is weak. The size of a clone is reported for some rows only, either as once, few or many, or as a class for expanded clones.

size: .; J: TRBJ2-7; D: TRBD1; V: TRBV5-1; DNA: TGCGCCAGCAGCGTAACAGGGGTCGAGCAGTACTTC; CDR3: CASSVTGVEQYF
size: .; J: TRBJ1-3; D: .; V: TRBV19; DNA: TGTGCCAGTAGTGGGCAGGCTAACACCATATATTTT; CDR3: CASSGQANTIYF
size: .; J: TRBJ2-5; D: .; V: TRBV9; DNA: TGTGCCAGCAGCCCTTTGGTCGGTGGAGGGCTTAAGCAAGAGACCCAGTACTTC; CDR3: CASSPLVGGGLKQETQYF
size: .; J: TRBJ1-5; D: .; V: TRBV6-2/TRBV6-3; DNA: TGTGCCAGCAGCCTGACAGTATACAATCAGCCCCAGCATTTT; CDR3: CASSLTVYNQPQHF
size: .; J: TRBJ2-5; D: TRBD2; V: TRBV11-2; DNA: TGTGCCACCACCACCGGGGGGGAAGAGACCCAGTACTTC; CDR3: CATTTGGEETQYF
size: .; J: TRBJ1-2; D: TRBD1; V: TRBV19; DNA: TGTGCCAGTAGTTCGACAGGGGAATATGGCTACACCTTC; CDR3: CASSSTGEYGYTF
size: .; J: TRBJ2-2; D: TRBD1; V: TRBV30; DNA: TGTGCCTGGAGGCCTCCTGGGACAGGGGTTTACGGGGAGCTGTTTTTT; CDR3: CAWRPPGTGVYGELFF
size: .; J: TRBJ1-5; D: TRBD1; V: TRBV7-2; DNA: TGTGCCAGCAGCTCGGTGGACAGGGGTTCTCAGCCCCAGCATTTT; CDR3: CASSSVDRGSQPQHF
size: .; J: TRBJ2-1; D: TRBD2; V: TRBV7-2; DNA: TGTGCCAGCAGCTTAGAAAGCGGGGGGGCCTCCTACAATGAGCAGTTCTTC; CDR3: CASSLESGGASYNEQFF
size: .; J: TRBJ1-2; D: .; V: TRBV5-5; DNA: TGTGCCAGCAGCTCCAGAGCACAGGGATTAAGAGGAGATGGCTACACCTTC; CDR3: CASSSRAQGLRGDGYTF
size: .; J: TRBJ1-2; D: TRBD1; V: TRBV7-7; DNA: TGTGCTAGCAGACCCGGACAGGGGATCCAGCTTATAGCTAACTATGGCTACACCTTC; CDR3: CASRPGQGIQLIANYGYTF
size: .; J: TRBJ2-7; D: .; V: TRBV19; DNA: TGTGCCAGTAGTATGACGGCAGGCGTCACCTACGAGCAGTACTTC; CDR3: CASSMTAGVTYEQYF
size: .; J: TRBJ2-1; D: .; V: TRBV15; DNA: TGTGCCACCAGCAGCCGTAGCGCCCGCTCCTACAATGAGCAGTTCTTC; CDR3: CATSSRSARSYNEQFF
size: once; J: TRBJ1-6; D: .; V: TRBV7-2; DNA: TGTGCCAGCAGCTTAATCTGGGCAGGCCGCTCCTATAATTCACCCCTCCACTTT; CDR3: CASSLIWAGRSYNSPLHF
size: .; J: TRBJ1-1; D: TRBD1; V: TRBV6-5; DNA: TGTGCCAGCGGAGGACAGGGGATCACTGAAGCTTTCTTT; CDR3: CASGGQGITEAFF
size: .; J: TRBJ2-1; D: TRBD1; V: TRBV5-6; DNA: TGTGCCAGCAGCTTGTGGACAGGGAGGAATGAGCAGTTCTTC; CDR3: CASSLWTGRNEQFF
size: once; J: TRBJ2-4; D: .; V: TRBV2; DNA: TGTGCCAGCAGTGACAAAGCCAACATTCAGTACTTC; CDR3: CASSDKANIQYF